This entry concerns a single T cell receptor beta chain. Its antigen is currently not known. The CDR3 measures 14 amino acids from cysteine to phenylalanine. Only the CDR3 DNA is retained, 42 bases long and in frame from the first base. Germline trimming amounts to 7 bases on V and 6 bases on J, with 10 as the count of junction bases outside the gene matches. The germline V gene (reference sequence) gives CDR1 as SEHNR and CDR2 as FQNEAQ. This specimen comes from a study of cytomegalovirus exposure and HLA in healthy donors (TCRdb year 2017). Notes on the research overall: An earlier analysis of approximately 590 of the donors reported 250 to 300 Gb of sequence data and roughly 100 million unique TCR beta sequences from about 179 million T cells. All discovery cohort repertoires had been generated using a single sequencing platform. Because of strong linkage in the cohort, 4 to 6 DR-DQ haplotypes were treated as single units for association and clustering. Donor age, sex, ethnicity and CMV serostatus were compiled alongside the repertoire data. High-throughput TCR immunosequencing, statistical association of individual TCRs with disease status, and machine learning were combined to predict cytomegalovirus infection status. The study profiled the T cell repertoires of fewer than 850 subjects by immunosequencing and related them to cytomegalovirus serostatus. In an earlier analysis of 550 to 700 of the donors, high-throughput TCR beta sequencing was used to judge whether each TCR beta V gene segment behaved as functional or pseudogenic. Typing coverage varied by locus: about 620-630 donors for A, B, C, DRB1 and DQB1; roughly 500 for DQA1; around 570 for DPA1; 450 to 480 for DPB1. Rather than drawing on any new phenotypic data, the later analysis identified candidate immune exposures from TCR beta sequences and the way those sequences occurred across donors. Among about 390 genotyped donors of the cohort, an average of around 240,000 unique TCR beta nucleotide sequences were sequenced per donor, around 20% of them non-productive. Both class I and class II loci were covered by HLA typing, at four-digit resolution. A later analysis re-analyzed previously published TCR beta repertoires from roughly 690 donors and added high-resolution HLA genotyping to study TCR occurrence patterns. A separate validation cohort of approximately 130 different subjects was used in addition to the approximately 610-subject first cohort. The aim of the study was to test whether cataloging public T cell receptors could identify signatures of past pathogen exposure. A later genetic analysis used genome-wide SNP genotypes for about three fifths of the 666 donors, treating that subset as a discovery cohort. Roughly 300 gigabases of sequencing data and tens of millions of unique TCR sequences were included in an early release covering roughly 600 HLA-typed donors. Of the roughly 400 genotyped donors, approximately 82% fell in the genetic ancestry cluster associated with self-reported Caucasian donors.

In total, 666 healthy bone marrow donors made up the cohort. At the time of sampling, all cohort members were nominally healthy, though unrecorded immune exposures were likely present. The donor was CMV seronegative and was included in the group of a few hundred seronegative cohort members. Every donor gave a peripheral blood sample, and the peripheral blood mononuclear cells from that sample were used for TCR beta sequencing. The Qiagen DNeasy Blood Extraction Kit was used to extract genomic DNA from the blood cell samples. Overall study outcomes, separate from this receptor: CMV serostatus was the only immune exposure information available for the cohort. Fewer than 20 rarely observed V segments, including chromosome 9 orphons, were excluded from the earlier analysis of some 590 of the donors because counts were too low. A cluster of highly shared sequence variants was judged likely to represent a technical artifact of the sequencing pipeline. Across donors, most TCR sequences were observed very rarely, whereas some public TCRs were present in many individuals. In a later analysis, TCR association rates were found to vary across HLA loci, with the most associated TCRs seen for DRB1 alleles and the fewest for HLA-C alleles. Only TCR beta chains were sequenced in this cohort, and the absence of alpha or paired-chain data limited detectable features. In both the original and validation cohorts, the classifier was reported to diagnose cytomegalovirus status with high specificity and sensitivity. A later genetic analysis reported fewer N-insertions in productive TCRs among donors in an Asian-associated ancestry cluster than the roughly 640-donor mean. Because HLA typing was missing for some donors at each locus, association tests included only the typed subset. When HLA alleles, especially DR and DQ, strongly co-occurred, attributing TCR associations to individual alleles was difficult. Specific HLA alleles were associated with 15,000 to 20,000 TCR beta sequences at a false discovery rate of 0.05 in a later analysis. Correlated functional status among segregating V segments might reflect linkage disequilibrium, but an unknown experimental factor could not be ruled out. In the study, 150 to 200 TCR beta chains were listed as associated with cytomegalovirus. A later analysis found that HLA-associated TCR beta chains were more clonally expanded and had lower generation probabilities than equally common non-associated chains. A further reported finding was that TCR beta sequences accurately predicted the HLA-A and HLA-B alleles for most subjects in the first cohort. In a later genetic analysis, a missense DCLRE1C variant was associated with V-gene and J-gene trimming of TCR beta chains, and the association was replicated in an independent cohort. Because the 87-base-pair reads could not distinguish some IMGT-functional V segments, including TRBV6-2 and TRBV6-3, those segments were excluded. In an earlier analysis of a few hundred of the donors, most TCR beta V segments were observed in productive rearrangements about 87% or about 30% of the time, broadly matching IMGT annotations. In a later analysis, most CMV-associated TCR beta chains were found to appear HLA-restricted, with HLA associations seemingly driven largely by CMV exposure. Three of the identified cytomegalovirus-associated TCR beta chains were confirmed in vitro to be specific for cytomegalovirus antigens. According to the authors, the approach could potentially be generalized to other disease states and immunological phenotypes. The presence/absence analyses assumed that sequencing depth was roughly uniform across donors, and that assumption may not be true. Several of the top co-occurrence clusters appeared to be linked to parvovirus B19, influenza, CMV and Epstein-Barr virus, according to a later analysis.

The library was built by means of the immunoSEQ multiplex PCR assay. The multiplex PCR relied on a mix of 60 forward primers for TCR Vbeta segments and 13 reverse primers for TCR Jbeta segments. Amplification of the CDR3 region of rearranged TCR beta genes was performed with a multiplex PCR assay on genomic DNA. On the Illumina HiSeq System, the amplified TCR beta libraries were sequenced as 87-base-pair reads. On the study's bioinformatics: A later analysis counted approximately 76 million unique TCR beta chains across the 700 or so repertoires, and some 11 million of these chains were shared by at least two donors. To remove PCR and sequencing errors, raw reads were error-corrected and collapsed into unique sequences using a nearest-neighbor algorithm that merged closely related sequences. To assign V, D and J gene segments, CDR3 sequences were aligned to IMGT reference sequences. For a sequence to be retained, a match of at least six nucleotides was required to both a V gene segment and a J gene segment. A rearrangement was called productive if the CDR3 had no stop codons and remained in frame with V and J, and every other rearrangement was called non-productive. CDR3 was defined according to IMGT convention as the region running from the second conserved V-encoded cysteine to the conserved J-encoded phenylalanine. Sequences without an unambiguous match to a single V gene segment were excluded from the earlier analysis of about 600 of the donors. An earlier analysis of several hundred of the donors called V segments functional above 56.7% productive rearrangements and segregating when the between-donor standard deviation exceeded 5%. A statistical classification framework was built for diagnosing cytomegalovirus status from the catalog of TCR beta chain sequences. In a later analysis, V and J genes were assigned by comparing TCR nucleotide sequences against IMGT/GENE-DB human TR gene sequences. Using the TCRdist pipeline, a later analysis assigned CDR3 sequences along with most-parsimonious VDJ recombination scenarios. A later analysis defined each TCR beta chain by its CDR3 amino acid sequence plus V-gene family, and excluded reads lacking a unique V-gene family. To address suspected cross-contamination and a sequencing artifact, a later analysis removed approximately 590 highly shared, low-generation-probability nucleotide sequences. In a later analysis, a clonal expansion index was calculated for each public chain from normalized within-repertoire ranks of inferred template counts. In a later analysis, generation probabilities were computed with a VDJ recombination model fitted to out-of-frame rearrangements, and the resulting probabilities were checked against IGoR. In a later analysis, TCR-TCR, TCR-HLA and TCR-CMV co-occurrence was scored with hypergeometric tests, and a repertoire-size bias correction was applied to TCR pairs. False discovery rates were estimated in a later analysis by permuting HLA or CMV assignments 20 times. In a later analysis, co-occurring TCRs were grouped using DBSCAN, with TCRdist sequence similarity added in when clustering inside HLA-allele-positive subsets. Co-occurrence clustering excluded repertoires with fewer than 30,000 or more than 120,000 public chains, plus five with anomalous nucleotide sharing. TCRdb's version of the immuneACCESS table is confined to in-frame rearrangements and falls short of the full clone set. An unresolved V gene accounts for under half of the shortfall where checked; the remainder is of unknown origin. V, J and clone size are taken as reported in that table, and D and trimming were inferred from the DNA itself. This sample's clone table shows over 65,000 clones. About 5% of the sample lies in the top ten.

The chain uses TRBV7-9 and TRBJ1-2; 8 nucleotides in the junction match TRBD1. This sequence originates from a man younger than 40 in good health and CMV-seronegative. Sequencing was carried out using PBMCs. The CDR3 amino acid sequence is: CASNRDRLPHGYTF. The nucleotide sequence is given as TGTGCCAGCAACAGGGACAGGCTCCCTCATGGCTACACCTTC.